The 29 T cell receptor beta chains in this list originate from one sample, sequenced in a study of blood T cell repertoires in COVID-19. Generated by immunoSEQ multiplex PCR, the TCRdb table keeps only in-frame clones and is missing some. Of about 88,000 clones in the sample, 90% were seen once. Sequenced sample: peripheral blood. All receptors come from a man between 18 and 29 years old with COVID-19, enrolled during active disease.

This clone has only one observation. V gene TRBV7-2 combines with J gene TRBJ2-7; 10 positions agree with TRBD2. Germline CDR1 SGHTA, CDR2 FQGNSA. The CDR3 is made up of 15 amino acids. The V gene end was trimmed by 5 bases and the J gene end by 3 bases; junction bases not matched to a gene: 7. The chain's CDR3 is CASSRQSGRVYEQYF. The CDR3 region has the DNA TGTGCCAGCAGCCGCCAGAGCGGGAGGGTCTACGAGCAGTACTTC.

This chain links TRBV7-9 with TRBJ2-1; weak D call: TRBD1 (5 bases). This CDR3 has 14 residues. V lost 5 bases, J lost 6 bases, and 14 bases lay in between. Germline V CDR1 and CDR2: SEHNR, FQNEAQ (reference sequence). CDR3 sequence: CASSPTQEINEQFF. The CDR3 bases are TGTGCCAGCAGCCCTACACAGGAGATCAATGAGCAGTTCTTC.

The chain couples TRBV6-4 to TRBJ1-2; 8 positions match TRBD1. This CDR3 spans 14 amino acids. Germline loops: CDR1 MRHNA, CDR2 SNTAGT. The V and J ends lost 3 bases and 6 bases, in that order; junction bases with no gene match: 6. The CDR3 here is CASSEMDRAHGYTF. CDR3 DNA sequence: TGTGCCAGCAGTGAAATGGACAGGGCCCATGGCTACACCTTC.

V gene TRBV28 combines with J gene TRBJ2-5, with a tentative D call TRBD1 (8 bases). Germline V gives CDR1 MDHEN, CDR2 SYDVKM. This CDR3 comprises 14 residues. Trimming took 5 bases from V and 4 from J, leaving 14 bases between them. The DNA of the CDR3 is TGTGCCAGCAGTCTTTACAGGGGGGGAGAGACCCAGTACTTC. Translated, it gives CASSLYRGGETQYF.

This clone was seen once. The V call is TRBV27, the J call TRBJ1-2; TRBD1 matches 8 bases. Germline-derived CDR1 and CDR2 are MNHEY and SMNVEV (reference sequence). V was clipped by 4 bases and J by 8 bases; unmatched bases: 6. The CDR3 contains 13 residues. CDR3 amino acids: CASSWTGTVGYTF. The CDR3 DNA reads TGTGCCAGCAGTTGGACAGGGACCGTGGGCTACACCTTC.

The chain carries TRBV27 and TRBJ2-7; TRBD1 agrees at 8 bases. Germline loops: CDR1 MNHEY, CDR2 SMNVEV (reference sequence). This CDR3 comprises 13 residues. Trimming removed 3 bases from V and 6 bases from J; junction bases left unmatched: 4. This CDR3 reads CASSFARGREQYF. Written as DNA, the CDR3 is TGTGCCAGCAGTTTCGCCAGGGGGCGCGAGCAGTACTTC.

The V and J genes are TRBV5-4 and TRBJ1-5; 8 nucleotides match TRBD1. CDR3 length: 14 residues. Germline values: CDR1 SGHNT, CDR2 YYREEE (reference sequence). Unmatched junction bases numbered 1, after V lost 4 bases and J lost 1 base. The CDR3: CASSRTGSNQPQHF. The CDR3 DNA follows: TGTGCCAGCAGCAGGACAGGGAGCAATCAGCCCCAGCATTTT.

The chain employs TRBV7-2 and TRBJ2-1; 8 bases line up with TRBD2. This CDR3 has 14 residues. Unmatched junction bases numbered 7, after V lost 3 bases and J lost 9 bases. Germline CDR1 and CDR2: SGHTA and FQGNSA. In DNA form, the CDR3 reads TGTGCCAGCAGCTTCGCCTGGACTAGCCTTGAGCAGTTCTTC. This sequence encodes CASSFAWTSLEQFF.

The chain recombines TRBV3-1 (or the pseudogene TRBV3-2) with TRBJ1-1; the D gene is possibly TRBD1 (6 bases). Germline CDR1 and CDR2: LGHDT and YNNKEL (reference sequence). This CDR3 contains 14 residues. V lost 5 bases and J 5 bases, leaving 15 bases between the germline ends. CDR3 DNA sequence: TGTGCCAGCAGCAACAACTTCAGGGGTACTGAAGCTTTCTTT. It specifies CASSNNFRGTEAFF.

V usage is TRBV6-2 or TRBV6-3 and J usage is TRBJ1-5; the D is unclear. CDR1 and CDR2 from the germline V gene are MNHEY and SVGEGT. V lost 4 bases to trimming and J lost 7 bases, with 20 bases between them. The length of the CDR3 is 16 residues. CDR3 protein: CASSWVGSSLGQPQHF. CDR3 bases: TGTGCCAGCAGTTGGGTGGGGAGTAGCCTCGGGCAGCCCCAGCATTTT.

The chain combines TRBV28 with TRBJ1-2, with D perhaps matching TRBD1 (6 bases). Germline loops: CDR1 MDHEN, CDR2 SYDVKM. The CDR3 has 15 amino acids. Trimming left V 5 bases short and J 0 bases short, with 13 bases between. As DNA, the CDR3 is TGTGCCAGCAGTCCCTGGACAGACTCTAACTATGGCTACACCTTC. It codes for CASSPWTDSNYGYTF.

This chain links TRBV12-3 or TRBV12-4 with TRBJ1-5, with D possibly matching TRBD1 (5 bases). This CDR3 region has 12 residues. Trimming removed 7 bases from V and 5 bases from J, with 9 bases in between. The CDR3 loop is CASTGGYQPQHF. CDR3 DNA: TGTGCCAGCACCGGGGGATATCAGCCCCAGCATTTT.

This chain joins TRBV24-1 and TRBJ1-2, with a weak D call TRBD1 (5 bases). CDR3 length: 11 amino acids. Germline CDR1 reads KGHDR; CDR2 reads SFDVKD. V lost 7 bases to trimming and J lost 7 bases, with 9 bases between them. The CDR3 spells CATRGPGGYTF. The CDR3 nucleotides read TGTGCCACCAGGGGGCCAGGTGGCTACACCTTC.

Concerning this clone: One end of the junction does not line up with germline, which may come from a read error. The chain has TRBV15 and TRBJ1-4, with 7 bases aligning to TRBD1. This CDR3 region has 15 residues. Germline loops: CDR1 LNHNV, CDR2 YYDKDF (reference sequence). This CDR3 is CATSRDPGTEEKLLF. CDR3 nucleotides: TGTGCCACCAGCAGAGATCCAGGGACAGAAGAAAAACTGCTTTTT.

Here the CDR3 reads CASSLGGNNYNEQFF. In DNA, the CDR3 is TGTGCCAGCAGCTTGGGCGGGAACAACTACAATGAGCAGTTCTTC. The genes are TRBV5-4 and TRBJ2-1; TRBD2 is a possible D gene (6 bases). Germline assignment: CDR1 SGHNT and CDR2 YYREEE (reference sequence). V lost 0 bases to trimming and J lost 3 bases, with 10 bases between them. CDR3 length: 15 amino acids.

The rearrangement uses TRBV6-2 or TRBV6-3 and TRBJ2-3; no clear D gene. The CDR3 length is 13 residues. Germline CDR1 and CDR2: MNHEY and SVGEGT. V was shortened by 2 bases and J by 9 bases, with 12 bases between the two germline ends. DNA of the CDR3: TGTGCCAGCAGTTACGATAGGCTGGGCACGCAGTATTTT. This codes for CASSYDRLGTQYF.

The V call is TRBV7-9, the J call TRBJ2-7; the match to TRBD1 covers 12 bases. The V gene's germline CDR1 is SEHNR and CDR2 FQNEAQ (reference sequence). This CDR3 comprises 15 residues. With V trimmed by 5 bases and J by 4 bases, 6 bases remained unmatched. The CDR3 DNA is TGTGCCAGCAGCCCGCAGGGACAGGGGGCATACGAGCAGTACTTC. It translates to CASSPQGQGAYEQYF.

The sample holds one count of this clone. The chain has TRBV7-6 and TRBJ2-7; 9 nucleotides match TRBD1. CDR1 and CDR2 from the germline V gene are SGHVS and FNYEAQ. After removal of 1 base from V and 10 bases from J, the junction contained 2 bases not matched to a gene. The CDR3 consists of 12 residues. The CDR3 bases are TGTGCCAGCAGCTTAGACAGGGGGCGTCAGTACTTC. Translating gives CASSLDRGRQYF.

The rearrangement links TRBV19 to TRBJ2-7, with D possibly being TRBD2 (6 bases). Germline assignment: CDR1 LNHDA and CDR2 SQIVND (reference sequence). This CDR3 spans 15 amino acids. Trimming took 2 bases from V and 3 from J, leaving 14 bases between them. CDR3 region: CASSILLAGRYEQYF. The CDR3 nucleotides are TGTGCCAGTAGTATATTACTAGCCGGTCGCTACGAGCAGTACTTC.

J is TRBJ2-5 and V is TRBV18, with 8 bases aligning to TRBD2. The CDR3 contains 16 residues. Germline CDR1 and CDR2: KGHSH and LQKENI. The J segment lost 1 base and the V segment lost 1 base, leaving 5 bases of the junction unmatched. The CDR3 loop reads CASSPRTSGPQETQYF. The DNA of the CDR3 is TGTGCCAGCTCACCACGCACTAGCGGCCCCCAAGAGACCCAGTACTTC.

V usage is TRBV19 and J usage is TRBJ1-2, with 10 bases matching TRBD1. The CDR3 is 14 amino acids. Trimming at V came to 6 bases and at J to 3 bases, leaving 4 bases not matched to a gene. Germline V gene data show CDR1 as LNHDA and CDR2 as SQIVND (reference sequence). CDR3: CASSPGTGDYGYTF. CDR3 DNA sequence: TGTGCCAGTAGCCCCGGGACAGGGGACTATGGCTACACCTTC.

This chain connects TRBV28 to TRBJ1-5; D is unresolved. CDR3 length: 16 residues. Trimming stripped 2 bases from V and 1 base from J, with 12 bases between. From germline, CDR1 is MDHEN and CDR2 SYDVKM. The CDR3 nucleotides are TGTGCCAGCAGTTTAGAGGTGGGAGGGAGCAATCAGCCCCAGCATTTT. Its translation: CASSLEVGGSNQPQHF.

This chain uses TRBV4-2 with TRBJ2-7, with unresolved D. V was shortened by 0 bases and J by 4 bases, with 13 bases between the two germline ends. Looked up from germline, CDR1 is LGHNA and CDR2 is YNFKEQ. This CDR3 spans 15 amino acids. CDR3 in amino acids: CASSQDDTLSYEQYF. CDR3 nucleotides: TGTGCCAGCAGCCAAGATGACACTTTATCATACGAGCAGTACTTC.

The chain recombines TRBV19 with TRBJ2-3, with unresolved D. Trimming left V 3 bases short and J 2 bases short, with 9 bases between. Germline values: CDR1 LNHDA, CDR2 SQIVND (reference sequence). This CDR3 has 14 amino acids. CDR3 residues: CASSMSKDTDTQYF. The CDR3 DNA reads TGTGCCAGTAGTATGTCTAAAGACACAGATACGCAGTATTTT.

J is TRBJ2-1 and V is TRBV27; unclear D gene. V gave up 8 bases and J gave up 4 bases, with 15 bases separating them. Germline loops: CDR1 MNHEY, CDR2 SMNVEV (reference sequence). The length of the CDR3 is 14 residues. CDR3 DNA: TGTGCCAGCTGTCCTGCCGGTGCATACAATGAGCAGTTCTTC. Translating gives CASCPAGAYNEQFF.

The chain joins TRBV27 to TRBJ1-2, with TRBD1 matching 9 bases. Germline V CDR1 and CDR2: MNHEY, SMNVEV (reference sequence). The CDR3 sequence is 16 residues long. The J segment lost 2 bases and the V segment lost 3 bases, leaving 7 bases of the junction unmatched. Here the CDR3 reads CASSLGPDRGNYGYTF. The CDR3 region has the DNA TGTGCCAGCAGTTTGGGACCGGACAGGGGCAACTATGGCTACACCTTC.

The chain uses TRBV29-1 and TRBJ2-5; possible D gene TRBD2, 6 bases. The V and J ends lost 7 bases and 5 bases respectively, with 23 bases between them. Germline V gene lookup returns CDR1 SQVTM and CDR2 ANQGSEA. The CDR3 extends over 15 amino acids. CDR3 sequence reads: CSAPRRELMGETQYF. The CDR3 DNA reads as TGCAGCGCGCCGCGACGGGAGCTTATGGGCGAGACCCAGTACTTC.

This clone showed up just once. The gene calls are TRBV9 and TRBJ2-5, with TRBD2 matching over 8 bases. CDR1 SGDLS and CDR2 YYNGEE come from the germline V gene. The CDR3 sequence is 15 residues long. V lost 4 bases to trimming and J lost 4 bases; unmatched junction nucleotides: 9. DNA of the CDR3: TGTGCCAGCAGCAACCTAGGACTAGCAGGAGAGACCCAGTACTTC. Encoded protein: CASSNLGLAGETQYF. The whole variable domain, remainder taken from reference TRBV9 and TRBJ2-5, is DSGVTQTPKHLITATGQRVTLRCSPRSGDLSVYWYQQSLDQGLQFLIQYYNGEERAKGNILERFSAQQFPDLHSELNLSSLELGDSALYFCASSNLGLAGETQYFGPGTRLLVL.

V and J are TRBV30 and TRBJ1-3; no clear D gene. The CDR3 covers 13 residues. Germline values: CDR1 GTSNPN, CDR2 SVGIG (reference sequence). V was clipped by 2 bases and J by 1 base, with 6 bases between them. The CDR3, as DNA: TGTGCCTGGAGTCCGGGGTCTGGAAACACCATATATTTT. Its protein product is CAWSPGSGNTIYF. Using reference TRBV30 and TRBJ1-3 for the parts outside the CDR3, the full variable domain is SQTIHQWPATLVQPVGSPLSLECTVEGTSNPNLYWYRQAAGRGLQLLFYSVGIGQISSEVPQNLSASRPQDRQFILSSKKLLLSDSGFYLCAWSPGSGNTIYFGEGSWLTVV.